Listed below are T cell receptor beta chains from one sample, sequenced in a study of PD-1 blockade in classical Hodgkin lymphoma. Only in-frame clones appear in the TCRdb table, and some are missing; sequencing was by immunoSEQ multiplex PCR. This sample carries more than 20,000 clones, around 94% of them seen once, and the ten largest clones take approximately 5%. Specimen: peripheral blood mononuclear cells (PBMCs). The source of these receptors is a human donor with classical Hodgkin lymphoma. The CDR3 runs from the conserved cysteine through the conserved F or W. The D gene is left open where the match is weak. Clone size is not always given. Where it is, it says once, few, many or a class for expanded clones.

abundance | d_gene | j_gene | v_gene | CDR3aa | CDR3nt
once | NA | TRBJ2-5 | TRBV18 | CASSPSGSTETQYF | TGTGCCAGCTCACCATCCGGGTCTACAGAGACCCAGTACTTC
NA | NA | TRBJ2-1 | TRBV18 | CASSPRDTSYNEQFF | TGTGCCAGCTCACCTCGGGACACCTCCTACAATGAGCAGTTCTTC
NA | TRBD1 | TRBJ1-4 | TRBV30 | CAWTRGTAELFF | TGTGCCTGGACGAGGGGGACAGCAGAACTGTTTTTT
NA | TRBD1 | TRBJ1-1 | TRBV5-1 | CASSPSRTGKGNTEAFF | TGCGCCAGCAGCCCCAGTAGGACAGGAAAGGGCAACACTGAAGCTTTCTTT
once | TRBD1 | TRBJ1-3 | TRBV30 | CAWSQGVAGNTIYF | TGTGCCTGGAGTCAGGGGGTGGCTGGAAACACCATATATTTT
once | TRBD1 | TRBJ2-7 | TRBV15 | CATSRGPADRAYEQYF | TGTGCCACCAGCAGGGGACCCGCGGACAGGGCCTACGAGCAGTACTTC
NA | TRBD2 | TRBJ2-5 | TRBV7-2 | CASSPAYWTSGGARETQYF | TGTGCCAGCAGCCCCGCGTACTGGACTAGCGGGGGGGCGCGGGAGACCCAGTACTTC
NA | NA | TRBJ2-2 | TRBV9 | CASSPRPNPNTGELFF | TGTGCCAGCAGCCCAAGACCGAATCCGAACACCGGGGAGCTGTTTTTT
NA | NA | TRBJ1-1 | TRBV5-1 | CASSLNNFVVNTEAFF | TGCGCCAGCAGCTTGAACAATTTCGTGGTGAACACTGAAGCTTTCTTT
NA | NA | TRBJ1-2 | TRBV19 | CASSMGHPGDYGYTF | TGTGCCAGTAGTATGGGACACCCTGGGGACTATGGCTACACCTTC
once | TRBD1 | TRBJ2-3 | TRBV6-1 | CASSEGDRGSDTQYF | TGTGCCAGCAGTGAAGGCGACAGGGGGTCAGATACGCAGTATTTT
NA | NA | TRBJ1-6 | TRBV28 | CASSLQGRKSPLHF | TGTGCCAGCAGTTTGCAGGGGCGGAAATCACCCCTCCACTTT
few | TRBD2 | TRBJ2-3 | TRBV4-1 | CASSQDYGGGSTDTQYF | TGCGCCAGCAGCCAAGATTATGGCGGGGGGAGCACAGATACGCAGTATTTT
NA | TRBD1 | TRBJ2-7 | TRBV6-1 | CASRPGTGYEQYF | TGTGCCAGCAGACCCGGGACAGGGTACGAGCAGTACTTC
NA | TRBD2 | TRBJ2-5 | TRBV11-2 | CASSHGASGGQETQYF | TGTGCCAGCAGCCATGGGGCTAGCGGGGGCCAAGAGACCCAGTACTTC
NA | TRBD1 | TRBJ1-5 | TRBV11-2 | CASSTGEQPQHF | TGTGCCAGCAGCACAGGGGAACAGCCCCAGCATTTT
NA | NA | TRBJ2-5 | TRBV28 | CASRGETQYF | TGTGCCAGCAGAGGGGAGACCCAGTACTTC
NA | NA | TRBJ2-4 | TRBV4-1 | CASSPGSLLAKNIQYF | TGCGCCAGCAGCCCGGGCAGCTTATTAGCCAAAAACATTCAGTACTTC
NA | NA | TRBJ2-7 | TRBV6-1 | CASSEGRAYEQYF | TGTGCCAGCAGTGAAGGGAGGGCCTACGAGCAGTACTTC
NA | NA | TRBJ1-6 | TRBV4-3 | CASSPLGNSPLHF | TGCGCCAGCAGCCCCCTTGGTAATTCACCCCTCCACTTT
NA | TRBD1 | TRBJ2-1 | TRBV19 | CASSISGQAYNEQFF | TGTGCCAGTAGTATCTCGGGACAGGCTTACAATGAGCAGTTCTTC
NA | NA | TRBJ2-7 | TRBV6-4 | CASSEDTGPYEQYF | TGTGCCAGCAGTGAAGATACAGGCCCCTACGAGCAGTACTTC
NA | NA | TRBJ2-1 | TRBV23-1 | CASSQSRQGYNEQFF | TGCGCCAGCAGTCAATCTAGGCAGGGGTACAATGAGCAGTTCTTC
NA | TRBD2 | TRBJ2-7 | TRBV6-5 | CASTELAVSYEQYF | TGTGCCAGCACAGAACTAGCGGTTTCCTACGAGCAGTACTTC
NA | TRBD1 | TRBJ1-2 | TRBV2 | CASSQDQGADGYTF | TGTGCCAGCAGTCAAGATCAGGGGGCCGATGGCTACACCTTC
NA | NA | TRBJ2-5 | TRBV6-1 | CASSPRGRLQETQYF | TGTGCCAGCAGTCCGAGGGGCAGGCTCCAAGAGACCCAGTACTTC
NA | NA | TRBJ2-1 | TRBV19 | CASSPETSLSYNEQFF | TGTGCCAGTAGCCCGGAGACATCCCTCTCCTACAATGAGCAGTTCTTC
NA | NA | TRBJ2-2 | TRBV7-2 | CASSLGVGSGELFF | TGTGCCAGCAGCTTAGGTGTGGGGTCCGGGGAGCTGTTTTTT
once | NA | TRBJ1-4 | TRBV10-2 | CASSERDEKLFF | TGCGCCAGCAGTGAGCGGGACGAAAAACTGTTTTTT
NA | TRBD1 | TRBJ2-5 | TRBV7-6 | CASSLALAGGGETQYF | TGTGCCAGCAGCTTAGCGTTGGCAGGGGGCGGGGAGACCCAGTACTTC
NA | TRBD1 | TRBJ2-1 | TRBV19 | CASSIRDSFNEQFF | TGTGCCAGTAGTATCCGGGACAGCTTCAATGAGCAGTTCTTC
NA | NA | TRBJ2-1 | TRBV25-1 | CASSDKRDRDEQFF | TGTGCCAGCAGTGATAAAAGGGATAGGGATGAGCAGTTCTTC
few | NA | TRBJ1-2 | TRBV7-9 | CASSLSSGDGYTF | TGTGCCAGCAGCTTATCTAGCGGGGACGGCTACACCTTC
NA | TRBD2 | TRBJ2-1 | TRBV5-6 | CASSGEGLAGDNEQFF | TGTGCCAGCAGCGGGGAAGGACTAGCGGGGGACAATGAGCAGTTCTTC
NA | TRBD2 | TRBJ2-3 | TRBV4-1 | CASSQGDSGGAVDTQYF | TGCGCCAGCAGCCAAGGGGACAGCGGGGGGGCAGTAGATACGCAGTATTTT
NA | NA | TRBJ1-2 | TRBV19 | CASSIDRRGRFYGYTF | TGTGCCAGTAGTATAGATCGGAGAGGGCGGTTCTATGGCTACACCTTC
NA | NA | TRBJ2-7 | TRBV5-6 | CASSLISWTGTYEQYF | TGTGCCAGCAGCTTGATTAGCTGGACCGGAACATACGAGCAGTACTTC
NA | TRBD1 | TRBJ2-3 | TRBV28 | CASSFQSADRSTDTQYF | TGTGCCAGCAGTTTTCAATCCGCGGACAGGAGCACAGATACGCAGTATTTT
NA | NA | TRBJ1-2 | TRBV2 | CASSVRRATYGYTF | TGTGCCAGCAGTGTACGTAGGGCCACATATGGCTACACCTTC
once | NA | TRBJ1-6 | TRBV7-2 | CASSLVQTYNSPLHF | TGTGCCAGCAGCTTAGTGCAAACCTATAATTCACCCCTCCACTTT
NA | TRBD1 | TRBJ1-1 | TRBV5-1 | CASSLEGTGPSYEAFF | TGCGCCAGCAGCTTGGAAGGGACAGGGCCAAGCTATGAAGCTTTCTTT